This T cell receptor beta chain appears in the sequencing data of a study of Graves' ophthalmopathy and Graves' hyperthyroidism. In the study overall: Before any treatment, peripheral blood was taken at the initial diagnosis. Study-wide findings and caveats: Blood contained most expanded thyroid clonotypes exceeding 0.001 frequency.

In this sample, this clonotype turned up many times. The antigen is not known. The ends lost 2 bases at V and 2 bases at J; junction bases unmatched: 2. There are 15 residues in the CDR3. The hyperthyroidism patients, aged 18 to 65, had been newly diagnosed, with under 2 months' duration. If patients had other autoimmune diseases, uncontrolled infections, pregnancy or lactation, they were excluded. Amplification from RNA transcripts yielded the TCR beta CDR3 regions. Second-round multiplex PCR followed a first-round RT-PCR using HTBI primers. Each CDR3 protein is one row after TCRdb ran MiXCR on the multiplex PCR reads. The top ten clones hold about 7% of a sample with more than 300,000 distinct CDR3 sequences, 15% to 17% of them seen once.

Input material: peripheral blood. J is TRBJ2-7 and V is TRBV12-3 or TRBV12-4; TRBD2 matches at 11 bases. The TCR comes from a woman aged 18-35 years with stable Graves' hyperthyroidism. The CDR3 DNA is TGTGCCAGCAGTTTATTAGCGGGGGGGCCCTACGAGCAGTACTTC. Amino acids: CASSLLAGGPYEQYF.